This section outlines one T cell receptor beta chain sequence together with its context. The antigen is unknown. This entry belongs to a study of tissue T cells after allogeneic stem cell transplantation. The repertoire was sequenced with immunoSEQ multiplex PCR; TCRdb's copy has only in-frame clones and lacks some. The sample holds tens of thousands of clones; around 79% are singletons and the top ten take approximately 8%. Study-wide findings and caveats: Only a limited share of tissue TCRs appeared in blood or spleen. Motif-based clustering found tissue-specific repertoire signatures shared across patients, though few clones were shared.

Autopsy tissues spanned esophagus to rectum, liver, skin, and lymphoid organs including spleen. CDR1 is SGHVS, CDR2 FQNEAQ, per germline. V lost 0 bases, J lost 0 bases, and 9 bases lay in between. The CDR3 has 16 amino acids. This receptor was taken from a female donor older than 55 with lung cancer. The source was tissue from the ileum, collected at autopsy. This chain links TRBV7-8 with TRBJ2-1; the D is unclear. CDR3 sequence (DNA): TGTGCCAGCAGCTTAGCGTCGATTAGCTCCTACAATGAGCAGTTCTTC. This codes for CASSLASISSYNEQFF.